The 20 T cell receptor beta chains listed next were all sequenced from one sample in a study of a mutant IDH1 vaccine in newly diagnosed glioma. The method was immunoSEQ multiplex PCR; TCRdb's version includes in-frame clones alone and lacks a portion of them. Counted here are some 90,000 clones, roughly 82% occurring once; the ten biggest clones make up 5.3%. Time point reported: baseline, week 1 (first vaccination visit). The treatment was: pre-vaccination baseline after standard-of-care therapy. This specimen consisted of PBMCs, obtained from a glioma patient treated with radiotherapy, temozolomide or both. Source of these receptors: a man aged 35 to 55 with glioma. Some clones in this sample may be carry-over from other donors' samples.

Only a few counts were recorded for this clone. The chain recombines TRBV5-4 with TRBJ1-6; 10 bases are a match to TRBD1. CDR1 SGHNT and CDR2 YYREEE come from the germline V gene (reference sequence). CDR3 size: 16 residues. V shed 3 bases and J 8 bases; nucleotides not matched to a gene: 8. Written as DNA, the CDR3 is TGTGCCAGCAGCTCCCGGGACAGGGGAGCGCATTCACCCCTCCACTTT. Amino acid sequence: CASSSRDRGAHSPLHF.

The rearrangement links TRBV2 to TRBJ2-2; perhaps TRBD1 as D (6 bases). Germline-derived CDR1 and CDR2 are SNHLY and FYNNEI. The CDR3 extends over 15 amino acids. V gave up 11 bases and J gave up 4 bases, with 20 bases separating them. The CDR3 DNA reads TGTGCCTCCGACAGGACCTATATGGGCACCGGGGAGCTGTTTTTT. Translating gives CASDRTYMGTGELFF. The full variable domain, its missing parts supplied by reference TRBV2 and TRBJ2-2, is EPEVTQTPSHQVTQMGQEVILRCVPISNHLYFYWYRQILGQKVEFLVSFYNNEISEKSEIFDDQFSVERPDGSNFTLKIRSTKLEDSAMYFCASDRTYMGTGELFFGEGSRLTVL.

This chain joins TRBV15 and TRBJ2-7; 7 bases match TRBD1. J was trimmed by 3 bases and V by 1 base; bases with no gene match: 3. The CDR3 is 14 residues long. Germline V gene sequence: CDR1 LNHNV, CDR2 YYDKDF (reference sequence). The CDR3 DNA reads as TGTGCCACCAGCAGAGTGCAGGGGGTCTACGAGCAGTACTTC. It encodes CATSRVQGVYEQYF. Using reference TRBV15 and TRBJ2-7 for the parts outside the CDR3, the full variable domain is DAMVIQNPRYQVTQFGKPVTLSCSQTLNHNVMYWYQQKSSQAPKLLFHYYDKDFNNEADTPDNFQSRRPNTSFCFLDIRSPGLGDTAMYLCATSRVQGVYEQYFGPGTRLTVT.

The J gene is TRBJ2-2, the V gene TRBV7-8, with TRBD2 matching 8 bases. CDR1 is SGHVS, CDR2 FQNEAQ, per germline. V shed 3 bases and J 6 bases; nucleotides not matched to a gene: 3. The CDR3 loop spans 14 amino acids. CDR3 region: CASSFLGGAGELFF. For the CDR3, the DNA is TGTGCCAGCAGCTTTCTCGGGGGGGCCGGGGAGCTGTTTTTT.

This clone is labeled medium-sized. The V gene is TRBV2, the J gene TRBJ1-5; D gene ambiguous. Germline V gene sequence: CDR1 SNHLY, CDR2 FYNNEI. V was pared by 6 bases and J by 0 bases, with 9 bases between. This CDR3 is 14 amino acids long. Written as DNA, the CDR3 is TGTGCCAGCAGCCGGCTTAATAGCAATCAGCCCCAGCATTTT. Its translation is CASSRLNSNQPQHF.

The CDR3 region is CASSPTTGALFSGNTIYF. For the CDR3, the DNA is TGTGCCAGCTCACCGACGACAGGGGCCTTATTCTCTGGAAACACCATATATTTT. V gene TRBV18 combines with J gene TRBJ1-3; 8 bases match TRBD1. The germline gives CDR1 KGHSH, CDR2 LQKENI. The junction had 10 bases not matched to a gene; V was cut back by 3 bases and J by 0 bases. The CDR3 contains 18 residues. Full variable domain (rest looked up from reference TRBV18 and TRBJ1-3): NAGVMQNPRHLVRRRGQEARLRCSPMKGHSHVYWYRQLPEEGLKFMVYLQKENIIDESGMPKERFSAEFPKEGPSILRIQQVVRGDSAAYFCASSPTTGALFSGNTIYFGEGSWLTVV.

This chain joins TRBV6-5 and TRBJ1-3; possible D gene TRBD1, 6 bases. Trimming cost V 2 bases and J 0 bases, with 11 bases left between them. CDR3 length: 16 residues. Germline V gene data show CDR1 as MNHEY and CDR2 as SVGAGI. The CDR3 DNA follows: TGTGCCAGCAGTTACGGACAGCCTTTCTCTGGAAACACCATATATTTT. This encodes CASSYGQPFSGNTIYF.

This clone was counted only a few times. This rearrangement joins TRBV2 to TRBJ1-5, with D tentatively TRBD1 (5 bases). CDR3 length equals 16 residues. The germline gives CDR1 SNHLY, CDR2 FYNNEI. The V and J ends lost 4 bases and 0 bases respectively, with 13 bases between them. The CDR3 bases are TGTGCCAGCAGTGGGGGACGGATTTATAGCAATCAGCCCCAGCATTTT. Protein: CASSGGRIYSNQPQHF.

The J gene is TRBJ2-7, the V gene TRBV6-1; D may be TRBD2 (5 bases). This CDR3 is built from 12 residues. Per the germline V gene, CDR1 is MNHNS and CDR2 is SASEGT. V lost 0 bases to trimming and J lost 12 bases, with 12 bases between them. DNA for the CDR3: TGTGCCAGCAGTGAAGCGCTGAGGCGGGCGTACTTC. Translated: CASSEALRRAYF.

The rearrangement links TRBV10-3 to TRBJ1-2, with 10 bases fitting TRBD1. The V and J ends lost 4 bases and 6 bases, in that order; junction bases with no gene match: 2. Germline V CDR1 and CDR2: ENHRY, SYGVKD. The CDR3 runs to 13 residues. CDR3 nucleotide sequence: TGTGCCATCAGTGGGGACAGGGGTGATGGCTACACCTTC. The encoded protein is CAISGDRGDGYTF.

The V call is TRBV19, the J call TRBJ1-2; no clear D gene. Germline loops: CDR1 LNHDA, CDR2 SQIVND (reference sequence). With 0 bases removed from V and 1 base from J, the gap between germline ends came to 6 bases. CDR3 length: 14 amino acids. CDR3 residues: CASSIEPLNYGYTF. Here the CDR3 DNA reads TGTGCCAGTAGTATAGAACCACTTAACTATGGCTACACCTTC.

The CDR3 sequence is CASSAGGGTEAFF. The DNA for the CDR3 is TGTGCCAGCAGCGCGGGGGGAGGCACTGAAGCTTTCTTT. The rearrangement uses TRBV5-4 and TRBJ1-1; possibly TRBD1 for D (5 bases). The CDR3 consists of 13 residues. Germline CDR1 SGHNT, CDR2 YYREEE (reference sequence). Trimming stripped 4 bases from V and 4 bases from J, with 11 bases between.

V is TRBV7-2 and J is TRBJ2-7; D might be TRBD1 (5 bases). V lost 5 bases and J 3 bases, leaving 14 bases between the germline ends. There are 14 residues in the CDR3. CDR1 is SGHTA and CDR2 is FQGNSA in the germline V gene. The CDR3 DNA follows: TGTGCCAGCAGCATGGCGGCAGGGCGCTACGAGCAGTACTTC. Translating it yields CASSMAAGRYEQYF.

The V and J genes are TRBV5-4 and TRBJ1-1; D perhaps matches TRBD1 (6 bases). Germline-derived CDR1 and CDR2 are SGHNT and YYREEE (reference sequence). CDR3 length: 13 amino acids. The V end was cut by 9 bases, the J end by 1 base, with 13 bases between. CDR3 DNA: TGTGCCACCGGGGGGCAGGGGAACACTGAAGCTTTCTTT. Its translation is CATGGQGNTEAFF.

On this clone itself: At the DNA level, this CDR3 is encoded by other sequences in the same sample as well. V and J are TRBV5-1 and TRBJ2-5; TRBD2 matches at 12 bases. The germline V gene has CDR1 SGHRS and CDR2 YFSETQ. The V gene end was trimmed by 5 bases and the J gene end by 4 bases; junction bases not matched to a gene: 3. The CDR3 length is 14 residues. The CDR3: CASRPGLAGETQYF. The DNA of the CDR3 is TGCGCCAGCAGGCCGGGACTAGCGGGAGAGACCCAGTACTTC. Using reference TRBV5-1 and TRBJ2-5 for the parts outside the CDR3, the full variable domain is KAGVTQTPRYLIKTRGQQVTLSCSPISGHRSVSWYQQTPGQGLQFLFEYFSETQRNKGNFPGRFSGRQFSNSRSEMNVSTLELGDSALYLCASRPGLAGETQYFGPGTRLLVL.

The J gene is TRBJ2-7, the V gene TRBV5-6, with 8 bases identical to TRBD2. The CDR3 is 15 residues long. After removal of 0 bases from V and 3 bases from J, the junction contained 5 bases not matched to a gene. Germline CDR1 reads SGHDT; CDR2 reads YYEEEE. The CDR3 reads CASSLVGTSYYEQYF. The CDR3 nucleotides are TGTGCCAGCAGCTTGGTGGGGACTAGTTACTACGAGCAGTACTTC.

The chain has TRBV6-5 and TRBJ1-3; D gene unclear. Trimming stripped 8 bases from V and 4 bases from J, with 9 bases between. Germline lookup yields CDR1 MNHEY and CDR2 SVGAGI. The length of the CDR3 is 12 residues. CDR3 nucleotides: TGTGCCAGCGGAATTCCGGGAAACACCATATATTTT. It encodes CASGIPGNTIYF.

DNA for the CDR3: TGTGCCAGCAGTTCCAAGGGACTAGCGCGAGACTACGAGCAGTACTTC. This gives the protein CASSSKGLARDYEQYF. The chain joins TRBV6-5 to TRBJ2-7; 10 nucleotides match TRBD2. Germline trimming cut 4 bases from V and 3 bases from J; bases unmatched to any gene: 9. The CDR3 runs to 16 residues. Germline V gene lookup returns CDR1 MNHEY and CDR2 SVGAGI.

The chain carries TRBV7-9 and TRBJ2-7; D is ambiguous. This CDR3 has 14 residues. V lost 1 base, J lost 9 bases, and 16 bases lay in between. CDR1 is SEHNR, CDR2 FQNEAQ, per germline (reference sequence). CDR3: CASSLGSGDLGQYF. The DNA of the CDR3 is TGTGCCAGCAGCTTAGGGTCCGGCGACCTCGGGCAGTACTTC. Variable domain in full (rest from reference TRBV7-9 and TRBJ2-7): DTGVSQNPRHKITKRGQNVTFRCDPISEHNRLYWYRQTLGQGPEFLTYFQNEAQLEKSRLLSDRFSAERPKGSFSTLEIQRTEQGDSAMYLCASSLGSGDLGQYFGPGTRLTVT.

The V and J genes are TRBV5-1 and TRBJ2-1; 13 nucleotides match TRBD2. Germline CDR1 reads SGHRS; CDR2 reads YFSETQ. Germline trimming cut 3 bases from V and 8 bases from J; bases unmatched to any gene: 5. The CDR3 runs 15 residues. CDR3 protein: CASSSGLAGWYEQFF. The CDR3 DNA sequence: TGCGCCAGCAGCTCGGGACTAGCGGGGTGGTATGAGCAGTTCTTC.